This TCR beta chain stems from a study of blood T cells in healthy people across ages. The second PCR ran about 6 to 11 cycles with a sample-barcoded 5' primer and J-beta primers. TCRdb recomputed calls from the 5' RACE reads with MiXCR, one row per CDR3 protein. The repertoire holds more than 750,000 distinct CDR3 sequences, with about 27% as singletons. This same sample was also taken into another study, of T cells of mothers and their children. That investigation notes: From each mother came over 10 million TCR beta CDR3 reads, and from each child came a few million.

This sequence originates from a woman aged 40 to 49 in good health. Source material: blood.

In DNA, the CDR3 is TGTGCCAGCAGCTTAACGGGTACGGGGGGCCTTACTAGCACAGATACGCAGTATTTT. Translating gives CASSLTGTGGLTSTDTQYF. The J gene is TRBJ2-3, the V gene TRBV7-3, with D possibly TRBD2 on 7 matching bases. The CDR3 sequence is 19 residues long. Germline V lookup: CDR1 SGHTA, CDR2 FQGTGA. V was pared by 0 bases and J by 0 bases, with 19 bases between.